This T cell receptor beta chain was captured in a study of blood T cells in healthy people across ages. At the level of the study: Every two T cells gave about one barcoded beta molecule via template switching. Findings of the study overall: The long-lived group displayed more naive CD4+ cells, plus higher diversity, than the aged donors did.

The germline V and J ends were trimmed by 0 bases and 3 bases, with 15 bases remaining between them. Germline CDR1 and CDR2: MNHEY and SVGEGT. The CDR3 is made up of 17 amino acids. As for this clonotype: Its antigen is currently unknown.

A J-beta primer mix and a sample-barcoded 5' primer were used in a second PCR of roughly 6 to 11 cycles. TCRdb re-called the 5' RACE reads through MiXCR, storing one row per CDR3 protein. Of 850,000 to 1,300,000 distinct CDR3 sequences in the sample, 35% to 55% were seen once. The sequence derives from a woman between 55 and 75 years old in good health. The rearrangement links TRBV6-2 or TRBV6-3 to TRBJ2-4, with D possibly TRBD1 on 5 matching bases. Sequenced sample: blood. The CDR3 loop is CASSYSRPGQGKNIQYF. The CDR3 coding sequence is TGTGCCAGCAGTTACTCGAGACCCGGACAAGGCAAAAACATTCAGTACTTC.